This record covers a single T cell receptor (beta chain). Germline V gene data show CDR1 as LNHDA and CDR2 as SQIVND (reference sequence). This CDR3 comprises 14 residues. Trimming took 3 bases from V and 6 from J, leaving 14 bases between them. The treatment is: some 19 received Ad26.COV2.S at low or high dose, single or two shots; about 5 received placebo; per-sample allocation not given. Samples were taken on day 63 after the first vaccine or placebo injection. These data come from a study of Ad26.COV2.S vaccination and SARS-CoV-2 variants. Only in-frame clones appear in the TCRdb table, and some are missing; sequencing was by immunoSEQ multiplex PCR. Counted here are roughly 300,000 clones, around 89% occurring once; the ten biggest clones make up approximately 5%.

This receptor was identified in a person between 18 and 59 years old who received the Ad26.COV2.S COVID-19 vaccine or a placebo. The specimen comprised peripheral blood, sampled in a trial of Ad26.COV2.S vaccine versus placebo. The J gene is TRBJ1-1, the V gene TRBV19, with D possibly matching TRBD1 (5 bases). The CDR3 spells CASSIDQWGAEAFF. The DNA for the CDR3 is TGTGCCAGTAGTATCGACCAATGGGGGGCTGAAGCTTTCTTT.